This TCR beta chain stems from a study of blood T cells in healthy people across ages (dated by TCRdb to between 2014 and 2016). Concerning the study at large: Template switching captured roughly one uniquely barcoded TCR beta cDNA molecule per two T cells in model experiments. To track age-related changes in TCR beta repertoire diversity, the study relied on deep sequencing normalized with unique cDNA molecular identifiers. The donors were split into four age groups: young (average 16 years), middle-aged (39), aged (approximately 60) and long-lived (approximately 89). To avoid experimental bias, donors of different ages were randomly spread across the sequencing lanes. Using the same blood draw, the study looked at two additional independent replicas of 1 million unique cDNA reads for two donors, one aged 18 to 30 and the other aged 80 or older.

Systemically healthy Caucasian individuals from Russia, 35 to 50 in total and aged about 6 to 100 years, were included as donors. About 9.8 milliliters of peripheral blood were drawn from each donor into EDTA-treated Vacutainer tubes. Ficoll-Paque density-gradient centrifugation was used to isolate PBMCs, with at least 7 million per sample. Total RNA was extracted from PBMCs with Trizol reagent, with at least 5.5 micrograms obtained per sample. The percentages of naive CD45RAhigh/CD27high T cells were determined by flow cytometry on a PBMC aliquot from every donor. The library was prepared using 5' RACE. The reads were generated on an Illumina HiSeq 2500. A second about 6 to 11 cycle PCR used a sample-barcoded 5' primer and a J-beta primer mix. Each TCR beta cDNA molecule received a unique molecular identifier from a template-switch 5' adaptor carrying 12 random nucleotides. At least 2.5 million CDR3-containing paired-end reads were obtained from each sample. All of the RNA was converted into first-strand cDNA using the Mint cDNA synthesis kit, with a TRBC-specific oligonucleotide serving as the primer. All cDNA was treated with uracil-DNA glycosylase and then went through a first 18-cycle PCR with the universal primers M1SS and BC2_uni_R. The study's own analysis went as follows. Each sample was normalized by randomly selecting 1 million high-quality reads, each carrying a distinct molecular identifier. Reads with shared molecular identifiers were discarded instead of being binned into consensus sequences. CDR3 identification, clonotype clustering and error correction used MiTCR with a Q25 quality threshold and the strictest error-elimination algorithm. A nonparametric unseen species model with Euler transformation was used to estimate lower-bound total TCR beta diversity. Through fastp at Q25 and MiXCR, TCRdb rebuilt clones from the public reads, retaining in-frame beta chains. Rows matching on CDR3 protein sequence are summarized as one entry with the most common DNA and genes. Here the V and J calls rest on TCRdb's processing, not on the authors' analysis. The sample includes 980,000 or so distinct CDR3 sequences, with about 48% observed a single time. The top ten clonotypes cover roughly an eighth of the sample.

This clonotype was seen at least ten times. Its target antigen remains unknown. Base-call qualities are not available, and no considerably larger clone is one nucleotide away. The germline V gene gives CDR1 as LGHNA and CDR2 as YNFKEQ. Compared with germline, V lacks 0 bases and J lacks 4 bases; bases without a gene match: 2. CDR3 length: 16 amino acids, cysteine to phenylalanine. The retained sequence is limited to the CDR3, 48 bases, with the frame set at the first base. Study-level results and caveats: Because donor CMV infection status was unknown, age-related changes in expanded clonotypes were potentially confounded. Observed TCR beta diversity correlated strongly with the percentage of naive T cells measured by flow cytometry. Bulk unsorted PBMC profiling prevented conclusive comparison of naive and antigen-experienced compartments. Compared with the aged group, more naive CD4+ T cells, fewer expanded clones and increased TCR diversity were shown by the long-lived group, suggesting age selection. Observed TCR beta diversity per million T cells fell roughly linearly with age, and a significant reduction was already apparent by age roughly 40. Estimates of total diversity based on one million sequenced T cells were regarded as lower bounds and as underestimates.

The V and J genes are TRBV4-2 and TRBJ2-1, and TRBD2 aligns with 11 junction nucleotides. The sequenced material came from blood. The source of this sequence is a man younger than 45 in good health. The sequenced DNA: TGTGCCAGCAGCCAAGATGGGACTAGCGGTTACAATGAGCAGTTCTTC. The encoded protein is CASSQDGTSGYNEQFF.